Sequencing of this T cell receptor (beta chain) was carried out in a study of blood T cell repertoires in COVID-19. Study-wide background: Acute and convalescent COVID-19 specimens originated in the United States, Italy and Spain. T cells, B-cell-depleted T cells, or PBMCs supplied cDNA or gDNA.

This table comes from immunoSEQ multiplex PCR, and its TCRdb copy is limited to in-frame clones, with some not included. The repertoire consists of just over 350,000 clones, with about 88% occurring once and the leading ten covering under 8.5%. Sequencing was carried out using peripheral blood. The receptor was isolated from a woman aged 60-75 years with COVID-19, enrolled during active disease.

The DNA for the CDR3 is TGTGCCAGCAGCCAAGCGGTCTATGGCTACACCTTC. This sequence encodes CASSQAVYGYTF. The chain links TRBV3-1 (or the pseudogene TRBV3-2) to TRBJ1-2, with no clear D. Germline V lookup: CDR1 LGHDT, CDR2 YNNKEL (reference sequence). V was trimmed by 1 base and J by 4 bases, leaving 4 bases between them. The length of the CDR3 is 12 residues.